The 16 T cell receptor beta chains below come from one sample, sequenced in a study of T cell repertoires in cytomegalovirus infection. TCRdb reanalysed the reads using MiXCR and keeps one entry per CDR3 protein. The sample shows 550,000 to 700,000 distinct CDR3 sequences, 40% of them seen only once. These receptors are not linked to any known antigen. Sequences were derived from cultured PBMCs, sampled from culture after CMV antigen stimulation. The receptors here all came from a human donor in good health (CMV status not recorded). Some clones in this sample may be carry-over from other donors' samples.

This clonotype was seen at least ten times. The J gene is TRBJ2-1, the V gene TRBV7-2; 10 bases map to TRBD2. This CDR3 has 14 residues. Germline V gives CDR1 SGHTA, CDR2 FQGNSA. After removal of 3 bases from V and 6 bases from J, the junction contained 2 bases not matched to a gene. The CDR3 sequence is CASSLSGGVNEQFF. The CDR3 nucleotides read TGTGCCAGCAGCTTGAGCGGGGGGGTCAATGAGCAGTTCTTC.

The chain has TRBV6-5 and TRBJ2-6; 8 bases are a match to TRBD1. CDR1 and CDR2 from the germline V gene are MNHEY and SVGAGI. The trim removed 2 bases at V and 1 base at J, leaving 7 bases unmatched. The CDR3 has 18 amino acids. The chain's CDR3 is CASSYTGQGRSGANVLTF. The CDR3 DNA is TGTGCCAGCAGTTACACAGGACAGGGACGTTCTGGGGCCAACGTCCTGACTTTC.

The chain carries TRBV30 and TRBJ1-1; D not certain. This CDR3 has 13 residues. V shed 3 bases and J shed 1 base, with 9 bases lying between them. CDR1 is GTSNPN, CDR2 SVGIG, per germline (reference sequence). The CDR3 sequence is CAWRASPNTEAFF. The CDR3 nucleotides read TGTGCCTGGAGAGCCAGTCCGAACACTGAAGCTTTCTTT.

The genes are TRBV7-6 and TRBJ2-3; 8 bases match TRBD1. CDR3 size: 16 residues. V trimming: 1 base; J trimming: 4 bases; junction bases outside the gene matches: 7. Germline CDR1 and CDR2: SGHVS and FNYEAQ. In DNA, the CDR3 is TGTGCCAGCAGCTTAGGGACAGGGACCGTGGCAGATACGCAGTATTTT. This gives the protein CASSLGTGTVADTQYF.

The chain recombines TRBV7-8 with TRBJ1-6; D perhaps matches TRBD1 (5 bases). The V and J ends lost 2 bases and 10 bases respectively, with 12 bases between them. The germline CDR1 and CDR2 sequences are SGHVS and FQNEAQ. The CDR3 runs 14 residues. The CDR3 DNA sequence: TGTGCCAGCAGCTTACTAGGGGTCGGGTCACCCCTCCACTTT. It specifies CASSLLGVGSPLHF.

This clonotype was seen only a few times. This sequence joins TRBV20-1 and TRBJ1-5; D is perhaps TRBD1 (6 bases). V was pared by 0 bases and J by 0 bases, with 18 bases between. The CDR3 totals 18 residues. In germline, CDR1 is DFQATT, CDR2 SNEGSKA (reference sequence). The CDR3, as DNA: TGCAGTGCTAGAGAGGCGATAGGGGGTCCCTATAGCAATCAGCCCCAGCATTTT. Its translation: CSAREAIGGPYSNQPQHF.

The chain combines TRBV12-3 or TRBV12-4 with TRBJ1-1, with D possibly matching TRBD1 (5 bases). Deletions cut 3 bases from V and 0 bases from J, with 14 bases between. The CDR3 loop spans 16 amino acids. The DNA of the CDR3 is TGTGCCAGCAGTTTCCAACGGGGCCCACTGAACACTGAAGCTTTCTTT. Protein: CASSFQRGPLNTEAFF.

The chain has TRBV20-1 and TRBJ2-1; D call uncertain. This CDR3 is 14 amino acids long. Trimming took off 2 bases at V and 9 bases at J, with 17 bases between the two ends. CDR1 and CDR2 from the germline V gene are DFQATT and SNEGSKA (reference sequence). CDR3 nucleotide sequence: TGCAGTGCTAGAATTAATACCGCAGTTGGTGAGCAGTTCTTC. It encodes CSARINTAVGEQFF.

The chain carries TRBV6-1 and TRBJ2-2; 7 nucleotides line up with TRBD2. Losses at the gene ends were 10 bases for V and 5 bases for J; bases not matched to a gene: 19. The CDR3 loop spans 17 amino acids. Looked up from germline, CDR1 is MNHNS and CDR2 is SASEGT. The CDR3: CATTQQLSGVGTGELFF. Written as DNA, the CDR3 is TGTGCCACGACCCAACAACTAAGCGGGGTTGGAACCGGGGAGCTGTTTTTT.

This clonotype was counted between two and nine times. The rearrangement uses TRBV7-6 and TRBJ2-1; 10 bases map to TRBD2. J was trimmed by 1 base and V by 6 bases; bases with no gene match: 6. From germline, CDR1 is SGHVS and CDR2 FNYEAQ. The CDR3 covers 16 residues. The CDR3 loop is CASRPIAGGSYNEQFF. In DNA form, the CDR3 reads TGTGCCAGCAGACCGATAGCGGGAGGATCCTACAATGAGCAGTTCTTC.

This clonotype was seen just once. The chain carries TRBV11-3 and TRBJ2-1, with TRBD2 matching 13 bases. The CDR3 covers 16 residues. After removal of 5 bases from V and 7 bases from J, the junction contained 8 bases not matched to a gene. Germline lookup yields CDR1 SGHNT and CDR2 YENEEA. This chain's CDR3 is CASSPGSGLAGNEQFF. The CDR3 DNA follows: TGTGCCAGCAGCCCCGGGTCGGGACTAGCGGGGAATGAGCAGTTCTTC.

This chain links TRBV20-1 with TRBJ2-2; D remains ambiguous. V dropped 3 bases and J dropped 1 base, with 9 bases sitting between them. This CDR3 is 14 amino acids long. Germline values: CDR1 DFQATT, CDR2 SNEGSKA (reference sequence). The CDR3 DNA reads as TGCAGTGCTAGCCGCTGGAAGAACACCGGGGAGCTGTTTTTT. Its translation: CSASRWKNTGELFF.

In its sample, this clonotype was seen once. The genes are TRBV2 and TRBJ2-5; 8 bases are shared with TRBD2. V gave up 3 bases and J gave up 4 bases; unmatched junction bases: 7. The length of the CDR3 is 15 residues. The germline V gene has CDR1 SNHLY and CDR2 FYNNEI. CDR3 nucleotide sequence: TGTGCCAGCAGTGAGGCGGGGGGTGACGTAGAGACCCAGTACTTC. It codes for CASSEAGGDVETQYF. Filled out from reference TRBV2 and TRBJ2-5, the complete variable domain reads EPEVTQTPSHQVTQMGQEVILRCVPISNHLYFYWYRQILGQKVEFLVSFYNNEISEKSEIFDDQFSVERPDGSNFTLKIRSTKLEDSAMYFCASSEAGGDVETQYFGPGTRLLVL.

This clonotype was seen a handful of times. The rearrangement joins TRBV20-1 to TRBJ2-3, with no clear D. V shed 5 bases and J shed 3 bases, with 6 bases lying between them. This CDR3 contains 11 residues. Germline-derived CDR1 and CDR2 are DFQATT and SNEGSKA (reference sequence). The CDR3 DNA follows: TGCAGTGCTGAGAGGACAGATACGCAGTATTTT. Its protein product is CSAERTDTQYF.

The V gene is TRBV6-2 or TRBV6-3, the J gene TRBJ1-5; D not certain. This CDR3 has 15 amino acids. In germline, CDR1 is MNHEY, CDR2 SVGEGT. V was trimmed by 0 bases and J by 3 bases, leaving 9 bases between them. The chain's CDR3 is CASSYSWGYNQPQHF. The CDR3 nucleotides are TGTGCCAGCAGTTACTCGTGGGGTTACAATCAGCCCCAGCATTTT.

The chain is built from TRBV19 and TRBJ1-5; D unresolved. This CDR3 comprises 14 residues. V lost 8 bases and J lost 6, with 17 bases in between. Per germline, CDR1 LNHDA and CDR2 SQIVND (reference sequence). The CDR3 loop is CASEPLLPGQPQHF. The CDR3 coding sequence is TGTGCCAGTGAACCCCTTTTGCCGGGTCAGCCCCAGCATTTT.